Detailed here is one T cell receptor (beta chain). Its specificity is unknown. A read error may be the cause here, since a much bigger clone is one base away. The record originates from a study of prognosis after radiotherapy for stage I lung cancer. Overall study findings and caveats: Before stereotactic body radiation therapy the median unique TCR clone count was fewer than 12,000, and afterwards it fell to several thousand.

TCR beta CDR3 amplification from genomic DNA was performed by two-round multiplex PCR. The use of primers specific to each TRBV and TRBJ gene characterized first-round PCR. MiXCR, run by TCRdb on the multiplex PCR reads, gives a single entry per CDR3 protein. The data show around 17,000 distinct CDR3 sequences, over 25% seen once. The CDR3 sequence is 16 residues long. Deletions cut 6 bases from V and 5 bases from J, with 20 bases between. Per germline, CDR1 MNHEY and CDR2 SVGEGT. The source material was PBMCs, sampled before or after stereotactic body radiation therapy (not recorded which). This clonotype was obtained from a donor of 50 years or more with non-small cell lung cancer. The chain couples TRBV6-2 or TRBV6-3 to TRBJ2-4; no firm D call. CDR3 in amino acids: CASRNPALGWENIQYF. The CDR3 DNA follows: TGTGCCAGCAGAAACCCCGCGCTGGGGTGGGAAAACATTCAGTACTTC.